The T cell receptor beta chain under discussion was sequenced for a study of shared clonotypes between healthy human individuals. This clone was seen a few times. Donors comprised healthy HIV-negative adults lacking recent acute infections or vaccinations. Germline loops: CDR1 SGHVS, CDR2 FQNEAQ. Between the trimmed V and J ends, which lost 1 base and 6 bases, there was a span of 18 bases. The CDR3 length is 16 residues. Libraries were prepared by immunoSEQ multiplex PCR; TCRdb keeps only in-frame clonotypes and omits some of them. The sample contains about 640,000 clones, about two thirds of which appear only once.

The clonotype originates from a woman aged 30 to 39 in good health. Sequencing was performed on memory CD4+ T cells sorted from blood. Regarding subset: CD45RA-negative fraction. The rearrangement joins TRBV7-8 to TRBJ1-1; D possibly corresponds to TRBD1 (6 bases). CDR3 DNA sequence: TGTGCCAGCAGCTTAGTGCCGGGGGCGGCCCGCGCTGAAGCTTTCTTT. Its translation: CASSLVPGAARAEAFF.